This TCR beta chain was identified in a study of Tregs in tolerant kidney transplant recipients. Study-wide results and caveats: Some patients' samples used different primers over time, so nucleotide sequences weren't comparable.

Recipients received nonmyeloablative bone marrow transplants from related graft donors, with transient mixed chimerism. Data came from immunoSEQ multiplex PCR; TCRdb stores just in-frame clones and leaves some out. Of about 50,000 clones listed, over 85% were seen once; the top ten hold around a sixth. The V end lost 0 bases, the J end lost 2 bases, and 8 bases lay between the germline ends. This CDR3 spans 13 amino acids. Looked up from germline, CDR1 is GTSNPN and CDR2 is SVGIG (reference sequence). With respect to this clone: What it binds is unknown.

The sequence was obtained from a human patient who received a combined kidney and bone marrow transplant. Some T cells may possibly be graft donor cells. Specimen: CD8+ T cells from blood (PBMCs), collected 12 months after the transplant. The gene calls are TRBV30 and TRBJ2-7, with D tentatively TRBD1 (5 bases). CDR3 bases: TGTGCCTGGAGTGTACAGGCGGCCTACGAGCAGTACTTC. This sequence encodes CAWSVQAAYEQYF.